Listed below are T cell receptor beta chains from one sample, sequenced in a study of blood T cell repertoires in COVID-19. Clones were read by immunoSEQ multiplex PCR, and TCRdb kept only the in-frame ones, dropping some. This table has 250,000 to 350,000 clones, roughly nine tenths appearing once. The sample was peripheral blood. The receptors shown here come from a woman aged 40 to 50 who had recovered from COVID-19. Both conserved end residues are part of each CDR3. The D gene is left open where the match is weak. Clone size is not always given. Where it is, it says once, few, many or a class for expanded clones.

CDR3: CASSQLSALEYEQYF
DNA: TGTGCCAGCAGCCAGCTTAGCGCCCTCGAGTACGAGCAGTACTTC
V: TRBV5-5
D: NA
J: TRBJ2-7
size: NA

CDR3: CASSMRETQYF
DNA: TGTGCCAGCAGCATGAGAGAGACCCAGTACTTC
V: TRBV21-1
D: NA
J: TRBJ2-5
size: NA

CDR3: CASSPSGWGSYNEQFF
DNA: TGTGCCAGCTCTCCTAGCGGGTGGGGCTCCTACAATGAGCAGTTCTTC
V: TRBV18
D: TRBD2
J: TRBJ2-1
size: NA

CDR3: CASSYGLNTGELFF
DNA: TGTGCCAGCAGTTACGGCTTAAACACCGGGGAGCTGTTTTTT
V: TRBV6-5
D: NA
J: TRBJ2-2
size: NA

CDR3: CASSFREAYEQYF
DNA: TGTGCCAGCAGCTTCCGGGAGGCCTACGAGCAGTACTTC
V: TRBV11-1
D: TRBD2
J: TRBJ2-7
size: NA

CDR3: CSVALQGGDTEAFF
DNA: TGCAGCGTTGCGTTACAGGGTGGGGACACTGAAGCTTTCTTT
V: TRBV29-1
D: NA
J: TRBJ1-1
size: NA

CDR3: CASSNTGTVQETQYF
DNA: TGCGCCAGCAGCAACACCGGGACAGTCCAAGAGACCCAGTACTTC
V: TRBV5-1
D: TRBD1
J: TRBJ2-5
size: NA

CDR3: CASSLAGFYEQYF
DNA: TGCGCCAGCAGCTTGGCAGGGTTTTACGAGCAGTACTTC
V: TRBV5-1
D: NA
J: TRBJ2-7
size: NA

CDR3: CASSSRDRDPQYF
DNA: TGTGCCAGCAGTAGCCGGGACAGGGATCCGCAGTACTTC
V: TRBV6-5
D: TRBD1
J: TRBJ2-7
size: NA

CDR3: CAWSEGYSGANVLTF
DNA: TGTGCCTGGAGTGAGGGGTACTCAGGGGCCAACGTCCTGACTTTC
V: TRBV30
D: NA
J: TRBJ2-6
size: NA

CDR3: CAISDRIAGTDYGYTF
DNA: TGTGCCATCAGTGACCGTATAGCCGGGACAGACTATGGCTACACCTTC
V: TRBV10-3
D: TRBD1
J: TRBJ1-2
size: NA

CDR3: CASSFRVPPQETQYF
DNA: TGCGCCAGCAGCTTCCGGGTCCCGCCTCAAGAGACCCAGTACTTC
V: TRBV5-1
D: NA
J: TRBJ2-5
size: NA

CDR3: CASSDRTGGYETQYF
DNA: TGTGCCAGCAGCGACAGGACAGGGGGCTATGAGACCCAGTACTTC
V: TRBV21-1
D: NA
J: TRBJ2-5
size: NA

CDR3: CASSFLAAGTRNEQFF
DNA: TGTGCCAGCAGCTTCCTAGCGGCGGGTACAAGAAATGAGCAGTTCTTC
V: TRBV11-1
D: TRBD2
J: TRBJ2-1
size: NA

CDR3: CASSSTRDSQETQYF
DNA: TGTGCCAGCAGTTCAACCCGGGACTCTCAAGAGACCCAGTACTTC
V: TRBV28
D: NA
J: TRBJ2-5
size: NA

CDR3: CASSLGADTQYF
DNA: TGCGCCAGCAGCCTAGGGGCAGATACGCAGTATTTT
V: TRBV10-2
D: NA
J: TRBJ2-3
size: once

CDR3: CASSSGQGLPGYTF
DNA: TGTGCCAGCAGCTCGGGACAGGGTTTACCTGGCTACACCTTC
V: TRBV28
D: TRBD1
J: TRBJ1-2
size: many

CDR3: CASSKSGTGWYEQYF
DNA: TGTGCCAGTAGTAAATCCGGGACAGGGTGGTACGAGCAGTACTTC
V: TRBV19
D: TRBD1
J: TRBJ2-7
size: NA

CDR3: CASSDGGASTDTQYF
DNA: TGCGCCAGCAGTGACGGCGGGGCGAGCACAGATACGCAGTATTTT
V: TRBV10-1
D: NA
J: TRBJ2-3
size: NA

CDR3: CASSPQSGNSYNEQFF
DNA: TGTGCCAGCAGTCCCCAAAGCGGAAACTCCTACAATGAGCAGTTCTTC
V: TRBV28
D: NA
J: TRBJ2-1
size: few

CDR3: CASSLQGGIADTQYF
DNA: TGTGCCAGCAGCTTACAGGGCGGGATAGCAGATACGCAGTATTTT
V: TRBV7-3
D: NA
J: TRBJ2-3
size: NA

CDR3: CASSSPHVNTEAFF
DNA: TGTGCCAGCAGCTCCCCCCATGTGAACACTGAAGCTTTCTTT
V: TRBV5-4
D: NA
J: TRBJ1-1
size: NA

CDR3: CASSYGLAGGPGETQYF
DNA: TGTGCCAGCAGCTACGGACTAGCGGGAGGGCCGGGAGAGACCCAGTACTTC
V: TRBV3-1/TRBV3-2
D: TRBD2
J: TRBJ2-5
size: NA

CDR3: CASTRDRGTQETQYF
DNA: TGTGCCAGCACCCGGGACAGGGGGACCCAAGAGACCCAGTACTTC
V: TRBV2
D: TRBD1
J: TRBJ2-5
size: NA

CDR3: CASSLAPRGGTDTQYF
DNA: TGTGCCAGCAGCTTGGCCCCTCGGGGGGGCACAGATACGCAGTATTTT
V: TRBV5-8
D: TRBD2
J: TRBJ2-3
size: NA

CDR3: CAISDPTGGPHEQYF
DNA: TGTGCCATCAGTGACCCGACAGGGGGCCCCCACGAGCAGTACTTC
V: TRBV10-3
D: TRBD1
J: TRBJ2-7
size: NA